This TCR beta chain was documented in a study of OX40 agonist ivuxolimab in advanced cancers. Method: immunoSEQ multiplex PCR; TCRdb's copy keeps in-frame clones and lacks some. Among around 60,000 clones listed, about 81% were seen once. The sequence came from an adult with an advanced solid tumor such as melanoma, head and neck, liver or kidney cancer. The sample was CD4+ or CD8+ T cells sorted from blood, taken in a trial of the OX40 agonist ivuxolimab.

This CDR3 reads CASSLHGDTEAFF. In nucleotides, the CDR3 is TGTGCCAGCAGCCTCCACGGGGACACTGAAGCTTTCTTT. This chain connects TRBV11-2 to TRBJ1-1; no clear D. The length of the CDR3 is 13 residues. Germline values: CDR1 SGHAT, CDR2 FQNNGV. Trimming shortened V by 5 bases and J by 3 bases, and 10 bases separated the two germline ends.